This T cell receptor (beta chain) was sequenced during a study of identical twins. Study observations and caveats: Compared with unrelated sharing, twin-shared out-of-frame alpha sequences had more low-probability sequences. In beta out-of-frame sequences, the excess sharing between twins was weaker.

Template switching added a universal primer binding site, and final cDNA carried unique molecular identifiers. MiXCR, run by TCRdb on the 5' RACE reads, gives a single entry per CDR3 protein. The sample carries roughly 710,000 distinct CDR3 sequences, 6% to 6.5% recorded once. CDR1 MGHRA and CDR2 YSYEKL come from the germline V gene. This CDR3 comprises 17 residues. V gave up 0 bases and J gave up 0 bases; unmatched junction bases: 5. This clonotype was counted many times. The antigen is not known. The genes are TRBV4-1 and TRBJ2-3, with 8 bases that match TRBD2. The specimen sequenced was naive T cells sorted from blood. This receptor was obtained from a man between 18 and 35 years old in good health. The CDR3, as DNA: TGCGCCAGCAGCCAAGAATCGGCTAGCGGGAGCACAGATACGCAGTATTTT. As protein: CASSQESASGSTDTQYF.